These 6 T cell receptor beta chains share one sample of origin, sequenced in a study of human T cells and chemical hapten exposure. Each CDR3 protein gets one entry after TCRdb re-called the RACE reads with MiXCR. The data contain a few hundred thousand distinct CDR3 sequences, approximately 8% of them singletons. The sample's time point: pre-sensitization, week 0. Indicated treatment: therapeutic diphenylcyclopropenone sensitization with weekly scalp DPC. The source material was whole blood, sampled in connection with sensitization to the hapten diphenylcyclopropenone (DPC). Every receptor here comes from a man younger than 35 with alopecia areata. Some clones in this sample may be carry-over from other donors' samples.

This clonotype was observed at least ten times. The chain employs TRBV12-3 or TRBV12-4 and TRBJ1-4, with 9 bases matching TRBD1. There are 14 residues in the CDR3. Germline trimming cut 6 bases from V and 4 bases from J; bases unmatched to any gene: 3. The chain's CDR3 is CASRGTGYNEKLFF. CDR3 DNA: TGTGCCAGCAGGGGGACAGGGTATAATGAAAAACTGTTTTTT.

The chain recombines TRBV5-6 with TRBJ2-1; TRBD1 or TRBD2 may be the D gene (5 bases each). Germline V CDR1 and CDR2: SGHDT, YYEEEE. CDR3 length: 16 amino acids. Trimming removed 4 bases from V and 2 bases from J, with 16 bases in between. CDR3: CASSTKLGVTYNEQFF. CDR3 in DNA: TGTGCCAGCAGCACCAAACTGGGGGTAACCTACAATGAGCAGTTCTTC.

This clonotype has a handful of counts. The chain has TRBV4-3 and TRBJ1-3; possible D gene TRBD1, 5 bases. Trimming removed 1 base from V and 4 bases from J, with 11 bases in between. Germline V CDR1 and CDR2: LGHNA, YSLEER. The CDR3 contains 15 residues. CDR3 sequence: CASSQVRAFGNTIYF. CDR3 DNA sequence: TGCGCCAGCAGCCAAGTCAGGGCCTTCGGAAACACCATATATTTT.

This clonotype came up many times. V gene TRBV27 combines with J gene TRBJ1-1; D is uncertain. Germline V gene lookup returns CDR1 MNHEY and CDR2 SMNVEV (reference sequence). CDR3 length: 15 amino acids. With 5 bases removed from V and 5 bases from J, the gap between germline ends came to 18 bases. This chain's CDR3 is CASSPRTRLGTEAFF. DNA for the CDR3: TGTGCCAGCAGTCCAAGGACCCGTCTAGGGACTGAAGCTTTCTTT.

This clonotype was detected many times. The chain is built from TRBV9 and TRBJ2-6; possible D gene TRBD2, 5 bases. Per germline, CDR1 SGDLS and CDR2 YYNGEE. This CDR3 is 18 amino acids long. V lost 0 bases, J lost 0 bases, and 13 bases lay in between. CDR3 nucleotides: TGTGCCAGCAGCGTAGCTTATCGGGGAACCTCTGGGGCCAACGTCCTGACTTTC. Translation: CASSVAYRGTSGANVLTF.

This clonotype has more than one count but fewer than ten. This chain connects TRBV7-6 to TRBJ2-3; 12 bases map to TRBD2. The CDR3 totals 15 residues. CDR1 SGHVS and CDR2 FNYEAQ come from the germline V gene. Germline trimming cut 4 bases from V and 2 bases from J; bases unmatched to any gene: 1. CDR3 sequence (DNA): TGTGCCAGCAGCTCTAGCGGGGGGGCCACAGATACGCAGTATTTT. It specifies CASSSSGGATDTQYF.